This note documents a single TCR beta chain sequence. There is no known antigen for this receptor. It has no much larger one-base neighbor in the sample; base qualities were not kept. The sample's time point label, decoded: 24 weeks on oral tofacitinib. The treatment or condition label here, explained by the study, means: oral pan-JAK inhibitor, 5-10 mg twice daily. Lesional scalp punch biopsies and peripheral blood were collected from alopecia areata patients. PBMCs were separated by density centrifugation and stained for CD3, CD4 and CD8, after which CD4+ and CD8+ T cells were sorted on a FACSAria. This record comes from a study of CD8+ T cells in alopecia areata (dated by TCRdb to the late 2010s). Regarding the research as a whole: The treated patients took part in an open-label pilot trial in which moderate-to-severe alopecia areata was treated with oral tofacitinib at 5 to 10 mg twice daily. Disease severity in treated patients was measured with the SALT score, which quantifies the percentage of affected scalp surface area. RNA came from the PAXgene miRNA kit for fixed scalp, the miRNeasy kit for PBMCs, and the RNeasy kit for mouse skin. Patients on tofacitinib were biopsied at baseline and after 4 and 24 weeks of treatment, and several of the patients also had a later scalp biopsy. Tofacitinib was administered for 6 to 18 months, and 6 months of follow-up off drug were then conducted to assess delayed response and recurrence. immunoSEQ multiplex PCR using 35 Vbeta forward primers and 13 Jbeta reverse primers was used to amplify TCRbeta CDR3 regions. Scalp tissue and sorted CD4+ and CD8+ peripheral blood T cells from patchy and totalis/universalis alopecia areata patients and from healthy controls were covered by human TCRbeta sequencing. High-throughput TCRbeta sequencing was used to examine T cell clonal expansion in alopecia areata in both the C3H/HeJ mouse model and human patients. Scalp clonality was compared across normal scalp (n=4), patchy alopecia areata scalp (n=8), and alopecia totalis/universalis scalp (n=8).

The protocol used for the library was the immunoSEQ multiplex PCR assay. RNA was extracted from all samples and reverse transcribed into cDNA as template for TCR sequencing. First-strand cDNA was synthesized with SuperScript III using a 2:1 mix of oligo-dT and random hexamers. A synthetic immune receptor repertoire was used to gauge amplification bias, and whatever bias remained was removed computationally. In the original analysis: After raw reads were preprocessed to remove errors, the CDR3 was defined following IMGT conventions as running from the conserved cysteine to phenylalanine. To get clonality, Shannon entropy was normalized by log2 of the number of productive unique TCRs and the result was subtracted from 1. Whether each scalp clone was CD4 or CD8 was inferred by checking scalp TCRbeta sequences against the CD4 and CD8 repertoires from sorted blood. In TCRdb, the immuneACCESS table is reduced to in-frame sequences with V and J assigned. These tables do not hold every clone; where another copy was compared, an unresolved V gene accounts for under half, and the others remain unexplained. Clonal size and the V and J genes are those of that table, whereas D and trimming came from the DNA. This sample comprises some 44,000 clones, around 90% of them detected only once. The top ten clonotypes cover under 20% of the sample.

The CDR3 measures 12 amino acids from cysteine to phenylalanine. The retained sequence is limited to the CDR3, 36 bases, with the frame set at the first base. V is pared back by 1 base and J by 7 bases, with 5 bases lying between the germline termini. The germline V gene (reference sequence) sets CDR1 to SEHNR and CDR2 to FQNEAQ. The investigation overall reported the following: Many expanded lesional clones were found to persist in scalp and blood during tofacitinib treatment, and relapse after treatment cessation may be partly explained by this persistence. TCR sequences shared between patients were less clear than in mice, possibly partly because of HLA diversity in the patient population. With tofacitinib, both scalp clonality and the number of expanded CD8+ clones among the top 100 scalp clones went down significantly. Higher clonality and more expanded CD8+ clones were observed in lesional scalp than in normal scalp, particularly in alopecia totalis/universalis, a finding suggestive of antigenic drive. Unlike mouse skin, which is dominated by gammadelta T cells, normal human skin has resident alphabeta T cells that are also sequenced, and this complicates analysis of the scalp TCR repertoire. Because the treated cohort was small and included a single nonresponder, larger studies are needed to assess links between baseline CD8+ expansion and response.

The TCR was taken from a human donor with alopecia areata. Recombination linked TRBV7-9 to TRBJ1-5; the D gene cannot be resolved reliably. The sample was CD8+ T cells sorted from blood, taken at week 24, from a patient treated with tofacitinib. The bases are TGTGCCAGCAGCTTAGGTAACCAGCCCCAGCATTTT. This encodes CASSLGNQPQHF. The full variable domain, completed from the reference TRBV7-9 and TRBJ1-5 proteins outside the CDR3, reads DTGVSQNPRHKITKRGQNVTFRCDPISEHNRLYWYRQTLGQGPEFLTYFQNEAQLEKSRLLSDRFSAERPKGSFSTLEIQRTEQGDSAMYLCASSLGNQPQHFGDGTRLSIL.